This TCR beta chain was obtained from a study of graft-versus-host responses after intestinal transplantation (TCRdb year 2021). About the full investigation: The transplants that recipients received were multivisceral, liver-intestinal, or isolated intestinal. All recipients received anti-thymocyte globulin induction followed by maintenance tacrolimus and steroids for about three years. After intestinal transplantation, graft-versus-host and host-versus-graft alloreactive T cell clones in the graft, circulation and bone marrow were tracked using bulk TCR-beta CDR3 sequencing. Alloreactive clones were identified by sequencing pre-transplant mixed lymphocyte reaction products and comparing them with unstimulated pre-transplant donor and recipient T cells. A cohort of 24 intestinal transplant recipients, including one retransplant, was enrolled, and a few patients lacking pretransplant specimens were excluded. A peak of at least 4% donor T cells among recipient peripheral blood mononuclear cells was the definition used for donor T cell macrochimerism. Rather than being sequenced by the commercial service, samples from a few later patients were sequenced in-house on an Illumina MiSeq and processed with MiXCR.

Measured from the cysteine to the phenylalanine, the CDR3 is 12 residues long. The CDR3 DNA has 36 bases and is translated from base 1. The V end loses 6 bases and the J end loses 5 bases, and a stretch of 10 bases separates them. CDR1 and CDR2, per the germline V gene, are SGHTA and FQGNSA. The intended sense of this specimen's time point label: cells obtained before transplantation from donor or recipient. CD3+CD4+ and CD3+CD8+ populations were FACS-sorted from unstimulated pre-transplant donor and recipient cells taken from spleen or lymph nodes. Libraries were constructed by the immunoSEQ multiplex PCR assay. For most patients, genomic DNA was isolated with the Qiagen DNeasy Blood and Tissue Kit and sent frozen to Adaptive Biotechnologies for TCR sequencing. High-throughput TCR-beta CDR3 sequencing of genomic DNA from most patients was performed by Adaptive Biotechnologies. Per the authors' processing: Adaptive's ImmunoSEQ software was the source of the TCR sequencing data for about 18 patients, while a few other patients were processed with MiXCR and VDJtools. To correct CD4 versus CD8 sorting errors, sequences present in both subsets at a frequency ratio below 5:1 were removed. CDR3 nucleotide sequences shared between donor and recipient were removed because the origin of such sequences could not be assigned. Alloreactive clones required at least 2-fold expansion over unstimulated cells and minimum CFSE-low frequency of 0.002% (template counts) or 0.001% (read counts). Clones were considered mappable if detected in sequenced pre-transplant spleen, lymph node, or MLR CFSE-low populations of the donor or recipient. Cumulative frequency of alloreactive clones was calculated as a percentage of all sequences weighted by copy number. TCRdb provides this immuneACCESS table in a form limited to in-frame rearrangements. Some clones are lacking; in checked studies, under half of them reflect an unresolved V gene, and why the rest are absent is not known. D and trimming were read from the DNA, whereas the V and J calls and clone size are those reported in that table. The table for this sample lists over 85,000 clones; around 92% of them were counted only once. In total, the top ten clones hold about 0.18% of the sample.

Concerning this clone itself: Its specific antigen is unknown. Within one base of it there is no much larger clone, and no base qualities were kept.

Study-wide conclusions, independent of this receptor: GvH clones were detected in recipient bone marrow, and some appeared earlier in ileal mucosa or blood, consistent with an intestinal mucosal origin. Peak levels of circulating GvH clones were associated with declines in HvG clones early after transplant. High GvH to HvG T cell clonal ratios were observed in the allografts of patients with donor T cell macrochimerism. Conclusions were limited by the relatively low number and heterogeneity of intestinal transplant patients.

This receptor was obtained from a human donor who was the organ donor for an intestinal transplant. The sequenced sample was unstimulated CD4+ T cells sorted from spleen or lymph node cells, obtained before transplant. Recombination joined TRBV7-2 with TRBJ2-5; TRBD1 might be the D gene, on 6 matching bases. The DNA sequence follows: TGTGCCAGCAGTTACAGGGTGGAGACCCAGTACTTC. This yields the protein CASSYRVETQYF.